These 10 T cell receptor beta chains were all obtained from the same sample, sequenced in a study of cytomegalovirus exposure and HLA in healthy donors. Only in-frame clones appear in the TCRdb table, and some are missing; sequencing was by immunoSEQ multiplex PCR. The profile shows 170,000 or so clones, 65% to 85% of them singletons. The specimen sequenced was PBMCs. The receptors stem from a woman between 18 and 30 years old in good health and CMV-seropositive.

V and J are TRBV12-1 and TRBJ2-1; TRBD1 reflects the table's D call only, with no check against the DNA. TRBV12-1 constitutes a pseudogene. CDR3 length: 16 residues. The CDR3 loop is CASSRRPRDRGNEQFF. The CDR3 DNA reads as TGTGCCAGCAGCCGCCGGCCCCGGGACAGGGGGAATGAGCAGTTCTTC.

This chain links TRBV2 with TRBJ2-3; TRBD2 is a possible D gene (6 bases). Germline loops: CDR1 SNHLY, CDR2 FYNNEI. The germline V and J ends were trimmed by 5 bases and 0 bases, with 12 bases remaining between them. The CDR3 consists of 15 residues. CDR3 protein: CASSRETTSTDTQYF. DNA of the CDR3: TGTGCCAGCAGTCGGGAGACGACTAGCACAGATACGCAGTATTTT.

V and J are TRBV6-5 and TRBJ2-2; D is perhaps TRBD1 (6 bases). V lost 10 bases and J 1 base, leaving 16 bases between the germline ends. The V gene's germline CDR1 is MNHEY and CDR2 SVGAGI. The CDR3 loop spans 15 amino acids. The CDR3 sequence is CATTPGALNTGELFF. The CDR3 DNA reads TGTGCCACCACGCCAGGGGCCTTGAACACCGGGGAGCTGTTTTTT.

This clone was observed a single time. The CDR3, as DNA: TGTGCCAGCAGCACTAACCCCCTCTACGAGCAGTACTTC. Amino acids: CASSTNPLYEQYF. The chain combines TRBV7-2 with TRBJ2-7; no clear D gene. The germline CDR1 and CDR2 sequences are SGHTA and FQGNSA. Trimming stripped 5 bases from V and 3 bases from J, with 11 bases between. The CDR3 covers 13 residues.

This chain joins TRBV5-1 and TRBJ2-7, with D perhaps matching TRBD2 (6 bases). The CDR3 has 15 amino acids. The germline V gene encodes CDR1 SGHRS and CDR2 YFSETQ. V gave up 6 bases and J gave up 7 bases, with 23 bases separating them. CDR3 nucleotide sequence: TGCGCCAGCACCTCCCGGGATAGCGGAATTTGGGAGCAGTACTTC. Amino acid sequence: CASTSRDSGIWEQYF.

The J gene is TRBJ1-5, the V gene TRBV19; 11 nucleotides match TRBD1. This CDR3 is 15 amino acids long. V lost 6 bases to trimming and J lost 3 bases; unmatched junction nucleotides: 4. The germline gives CDR1 LNHDA, CDR2 SQIVND (reference sequence). CDR3 protein: CASSGTGGNNQPQHF. In DNA, the CDR3 is TGTGCCAGTAGCGGGACAGGGGGTAACAATCAGCCCCAGCATTTT. Supplemented by reference TRBV19 and TRBJ1-5, the full variable domain reads DGGITQSPKYLFRKEGQNVTLSCEQNLNHDAMYWYRQDPGQGLRLIYYSQIVNDFQKGDIAEGYSVSREKKESFPLTVTSAQKNPTAFYLCASSGTGGNNQPQHFGDGTRLSIL.

The sample holds a few counts of this clone. The chain couples TRBV6-1 to TRBJ1-6; D call uncertain. Germline V CDR1 and CDR2: MNHNS, SASEGT. V was shortened by 8 bases and J by 6 bases, with 8 bases between the two germline ends. CDR3 length equals 12 residues. CDR3 protein: CASGQLNSPLHF. CDR3 coding DNA: TGTGCCAGCGGGCAGCTTAATTCACCCCTCCACTTT.

This chain uses TRBV5-4 with TRBJ1-1; weak D call: TRBD1 (6 bases). Per germline, CDR1 SGHNT and CDR2 YYREEE (reference sequence). CDR3 length equals 14 residues. Deletions cut 4 bases from V and 3 bases from J, with 13 bases between. The CDR3 region is CASSTGNWDTEAFF. As DNA, the CDR3 is TGTGCCAGCAGCACAGGGAACTGGGACACTGAAGCTTTCTTT.

V and J are TRBV7-2 and TRBJ1-2, with a possible D match to TRBD1 (5 bases). This CDR3 has 15 residues. Trimming removed 2 bases from V and 8 bases from J, with 18 bases in between. Germline-derived CDR1 and CDR2 are SGHTA and FQGNSA. In DNA form, the CDR3 reads TGTGCCAGCAGCTTAAGGGCTGGGACTTTAAGGGGCTACACCTTC. It translates to CASSLRAGTLRGYTF.

J is TRBJ1-1 and V is TRBV5-5, with TRBD1 identical over 7 bases. This CDR3 is 18 amino acids long. Germline values: CDR1 SGHKS, CDR2 YYEKEE (reference sequence). The ends lost 2 bases at V and 1 base at J; junction bases unmatched: 14. The CDR3 is CASSFYWTGGGSNTEAFF. The CDR3 coding sequence is TGTGCCAGCAGCTTTTATTGGACAGGAGGTGGGTCGAACACTGAAGCTTTCTTT. The full variable domain, rest sourced from reference TRBV5-5 and TRBJ1-1, is DAGVTQSPTHLIKTRGQQVTLRCSPISGHKSVSWYQQVLGQGPQFIFQYYEKEERGRGNFPDRFSARQFPNYSSELNVNALLLGDSALYLCASSFYWTGGGSNTEAFFGQGTRLTVV.